This entry describes one T cell receptor beta chain. Here immunoSEQ multiplex PCR was the method, and the copy in TCRdb shows in-frame clones only, minus some. Of about 220,000 clones in the sample, 85% to 95% were seen once. These data belong to a study of T cell responses to AZD1222 COVID-19 vaccine. CDR3 length: 14 residues. V shed 0 bases and J shed 2 bases, with 7 bases lying between them. Germline loops: CDR1 LGHDT, CDR2 YNNKEL (reference sequence). Sequencing was performed on peripheral blood, taken on day 0 of MenACWY control vaccination. The rearrangement links TRBV3-1 (or the pseudogene TRBV3-2) to TRBJ1-2, with D unresolved. The receptor's source is an adult in good health. In DNA, the CDR3 is TGTGCCAGCAGCCAAGAGACGGCAAACTATGGCTACACCTTC. Its translation: CASSQETANYGYTF.